A selection of T cell receptor beta chains follows, all from one sample in a study of cytomegalovirus exposure and HLA in healthy donors. Assay: immunoSEQ multiplex PCR; the TCRdb copy retains only in-frame clones and omits some. The table includes some 180,000 clones, 87% detected once. The specimen was PBMCs. The receptors come from a boy aged 2 to 9 in good health and CMV-seronegative. Both conserved end residues are trimmed from each CDR3. Fields, in order: V gene, clone size, J gene, CDR3 protein. Clone size is not always given. Where it is, it says once, few, many or a class for expanded clones.

TRBV9,-,TRBJ1-1,ASSVDGTGASEAF
TRBV7-9,-,TRBJ2-1,SSSSELAGDYEQF
TRBV4-1,-,TRBJ2-7,ASSQAGISPNSYEQY
TRBV6-6,-,TRBJ2-1,ASSYGGYRGHNEQF
TRBV7-9,-,TRBJ2-7,SSSPEGQSEQY
TRBV19,-,TRBJ1-5,ASSMGTEVQPQH
TRBV30,once,TRBJ2-7,AWSEKGARGSYEQY
TRBV7-9,-,TRBJ1-5,SSSPDGTGNQPQH
TRBV7-9,-,TRBJ2-2,SSSLLVIGNTGELF
TRBV5-1,once,TRBJ1-4,ASSRESGTNEKLF
TRBV6-1,-,TRBJ1-5,ATGGQTLSNQPQH
TRBV6-5,-,TRBJ2-1,ASSYSRRLLADEQF
TRBV2,-,TRBJ2-3,ASGAGSLTDTQY
TRBV5-1,-,TRBJ2-1,ASSVAGGLYNEQF
TRBV28,-,TRBJ2-6,ASSLGGPGANVLT
TRBV5-6,-,TRBJ2-1,ASSLGQYNEQF
TRBV4-1,-,TRBJ2-7,ASSPQGVVYEQY
TRBV2,-,TRBJ2-3,ASSEERDADTQY
TRBV2,-,TRBJ1-2,ASSVEGTAILNGYT
TRBV5-6,-,TRBJ1-5,ASSFQGATTQH
TRBV12-5,-,TRBJ2-1,ASGLGTYEF
TRBV6-1,-,TRBJ2-6,ASSPGSSGANVLT
TRBV29-1,-,TRBJ2-7,SVRTDGREQY
TRBV9,-,TRBJ2-1,ASSVGGGGEQF
TRBV7-9,-,TRBJ1-2,SSSPASFLST
TRBV25-1,once,TRBJ2-5,ASSGQGETQY
TRBV5-6,-,TRBJ2-3,ASSLGRSQY
TRBV6-6,-,TRBJ2-7,ASSSAASSYEQY
TRBV5-6,-,TRBJ2-2,ASDGQGGTGELF
TRBV10-3,few,TRBJ2-7,AISEKGLFYEQY
TRBV7-6,-,TRBJ2-5,ASSLFSGRLGETQY
TRBV7-9,few,TRBJ2-6,ASSSPEGREGSGANVLT
TRBV19,-,TRBJ1-5,ASKTALYSNQPQH
TRBV15,-,TRBJ2-7,ATSRDRAPQGEQY
TRBV10-3,-,TRBJ2-1,AISESSAGNNDEQF